Detailed here is one T cell receptor beta chain. Its specificity is not known. This entry comes from a study of Ad26.COV2.S vaccination and SARS-CoV-2 variants. CDR1 and CDR2 from the germline V gene are SGDLS and YYNGEE. This CDR3 is built from 15 residues. V trimming: 4 bases; J trimming: 3 bases; junction bases outside the gene matches: 6. Points from the study as a whole: Substantial breadth was reported for post-vaccination spike-specific CD8+ and CD4+ T cells. The TCR breadth and depth analyses may have understated or missed part of the total T cell responses.

Produced via immunoSEQ multiplex PCR; TCRdb's table is partial and in-frame only. Of tens of thousands of clones in the sample, approximately 77% were seen once. The rearrangement joins TRBV9 to TRBJ2-1; 8 nucleotides agree with TRBD1. This material consisted of peripheral blood, taken after recovery from COVID-19. This TCR derives from a human donor who had recovered from COVID-19. The CDR3 reads CASSPSGTGYNEQFF. CDR3 DNA sequence: TGTGCCAGCAGCCCCTCCGGGACAGGCTACAATGAGCAGTTCTTC.